One sample yielded the 12 T cell receptor beta chains listed below, sequenced in a study of T cell responses to AZD1222 COVID-19 vaccine (dated by TCRdb to about 2021). Library prep was done by the immunoSEQ multiplex PCR assay. In TCRdb, the immuneACCESS table is reduced to in-frame sequences with V and J assigned. These tables do not hold every clone; where another copy was compared, an unresolved V gene accounts for under half, and the others remain unexplained. Here the sample has 150,000 to 180,000 clones; around nine tenths occur a single time. Of the sample, approximately 1.8% falls within the top ten clones. The meaning of the sample's time point label: baseline before first vaccination. Source: peripheral blood, taken on day 0 of AZD1222 vaccination. These receptors were obtained from an adult in good health.

This chain uses TRBV12-3 or TRBV12-4 with TRBJ2-7; D may match TRBD1 or TRBD2 (5 bases each). This CDR3 spans 13 amino acids. V was clipped by 6 bases and J by 3 bases, with 12 bases between them. The DNA for the CDR3 is TGTGCCAGCAGCGGCCGGGGCCTCTACGAGCAGTACTTC. It encodes CASSGRGLYEQYF.

The CDR3 sequence: CASSARMTGVNEQYF. The DNA for the CDR3 is TGTGCCAGCAGCGCCCGGATGACAGGGGTTAACGAGCAGTACTTC. The V call is TRBV7-8, the J call TRBJ2-7, with 8 bases matching TRBD1. Germline V gene sequence: CDR1 SGHVS, CDR2 FQNEAQ. With V trimmed by 5 bases and J by 5 bases, 11 bases remained unmatched. CDR3 size: 15 residues.

The chain combines TRBV6-4 with TRBJ1-2, with TRBD1 identical over 9 bases. V dropped 4 bases and J dropped 2; count of bases not matched to a gene: 5. The CDR3 is 15 amino acids. Germline V gene data show CDR1 as MRHNA and CDR2 as SNTAGT. The CDR3 sequence: CASSVETGGNYGYTF. DNA for the CDR3: TGTGCCAGCAGTGTCGAGACAGGGGGAAACTATGGCTACACCTTC.

The rearrangement uses TRBV7-2 and TRBJ1-1, with 8 positions matching TRBD1. Germline V lookup: CDR1 SGHTA, CDR2 FQGNSA. V lost 7 bases, J lost 7 bases, and 8 bases stayed unmatched. CDR3 length: 13 amino acids. CDR3 nucleotides: TGTGCCAGCAAGTATCAGGGGGCCGTTGAAGCTTTCTTT. Protein sequence: CASKYQGAVEAFF.

The CDR3 here is CASSLVWEAATYEQYF. The DNA for the CDR3 is TGCGCCAGCAGCTTGGTATGGGAAGCGGCCACCTACGAGCAGTACTTC. This chain joins TRBV5-1 and TRBJ2-7; TRBD2 might be the D (5 bases). The V gene's germline CDR1 is SGHRS and CDR2 YFSETQ. With 0 bases removed from V and 2 bases from J, the gap between germline ends came to 15 bases. This CDR3 region has 16 residues.

The chain carries TRBV11-3 and TRBJ2-1; a possible D gene is TRBD2 (6 bases). The CDR3 runs to 13 residues. Per germline, CDR1 SGHNT and CDR2 YENEEA. The V and J ends lost 3 bases and 6 bases respectively, with 9 bases between them. This CDR3 reads CASSLGGINEQFF. DNA for the CDR3: TGTGCCAGCAGCTTGGGAGGCATCAATGAGCAGTTCTTC. Filled out from reference TRBV11-3 and TRBJ2-1, the complete variable domain reads EAGVVQSPRYKIIEKKQPVAFWCNPISGHNTLYWYLQNLGQGPELLIRYENEEAVDDSQLPKDRFSAERLKGVDSTLKIQPAELGDSAVYLCASSLGGINEQFFGPGTRLTVL.

The chain links TRBV19 to TRBJ2-2; 10 nucleotides align to TRBD1. This CDR3 has 18 amino acids. The germline CDR1 and CDR2 sequences are LNHDA and SQIVND (reference sequence). Unmatched junction bases numbered 12, after V lost 4 bases and J lost 4 bases. The CDR3 is CASSTSKAGQGTTGELFF. For the CDR3, the DNA is TGTGCCAGTAGTACAAGCAAAGCGGGACAGGGGACCACCGGGGAGCTGTTTTTT.

The chain uses TRBV10-3 and TRBJ1-3; 7 bases line up with TRBD1. Losses at the gene ends were 11 bases for V and 0 bases for J; bases not matched to a gene: 10. The germline CDR1 and CDR2 sequences are ENHRY and SYGVKD. This CDR3 contains 15 residues. The CDR3 is CASKAGQNSGNTIYF. The CDR3 nucleotides read TGTGCCTCCAAGGCGGGACAGAACTCTGGAAACACCATATATTTT.

This clone has a single count. The V call is TRBV6-5, the J call TRBJ2-1; 8 bases are a match to TRBD2. V was pared by 5 bases and J by 3 bases, with 6 bases of the junction left unmatched. The CDR3 consists of 15 residues. Germline V gene sequence: CDR1 MNHEY, CDR2 SVGAGI. The CDR3 sequence: CASSNLAGLYNEQFF. The DNA for the CDR3 is TGTGCCAGCAGTAACCTAGCGGGCCTCTACAATGAGCAGTTCTTC.

The chain combines TRBV3-1 (or the pseudogene TRBV3-2) with TRBJ2-7, with TRBD2 matching over 12 bases. V shed 6 bases and J 5 bases; nucleotides not matched to a gene: 8. CDR1 is LGHDT and CDR2 is YNNKEL in the germline V gene (reference sequence). The CDR3 has 15 residues. CDR3 region: CASSSTSGSKNEQYF. The CDR3 bases are TGTGCCAGCAGTTCGACTAGCGGGAGCAAAAACGAGCAGTACTTC.

The chain links TRBV5-6 to TRBJ2-2, with a weak D call TRBD1 (5 bases). The CDR3 loop spans 15 amino acids. V lost 4 bases and J lost 5, with 15 bases in between. Germline V lookup: CDR1 SGHDT, CDR2 YYEEEE. For the CDR3, the DNA is TGTGCCAGCAGCCGTGACAGTATAATTACCGGGGAGCTGTTTTTT. Amino acids: CASSRDSIITGELFF.

This clone appeared once. The chain joins TRBV15 to TRBJ1-5; D is ambiguous. The germline V gene has CDR1 LNHNV and CDR2 YYDKDF (reference sequence). The ends were cut back, 7 bases at V and 1 base at J, with 8 bases in the middle. The CDR3 has 13 residues. CDR3 bases: TGTGCCACCACCGAAGGAAGCAATCAGCCCCAGCATTTT. Amino acids: CATTEGSNQPQHF.